Presented here are 16 T cell receptor beta chains from one specimen sequenced in a study of T cells in Graves' hyperthyroidism and ophthalmopathy. What was amplified from RNA transcripts were TCR beta CDR3 regions. Using the HTBI primer set, a first-round RT-PCR was run on the TCR CDR3. In TCRdb, the multiplex PCR reads were re-called with MiXCR into one record per CDR3 protein. This sample has about 150,000 distinct CDR3 sequences, with approximately 20% found just once. The sequenced sample was blood. Receptors were obtained from a woman in her 50s with Graves' hyperthyroidism that later progressed to Graves' ophthalmopathy.

At least ten counts were recorded for this clonotype. The chain has TRBV28 and TRBJ1-2, with 9 bases identical to TRBD1. With V trimmed by 6 bases and J by 2 bases, 7 bases remained unmatched. Germline CDR1 MDHEN, CDR2 SYDVKM. The length of the CDR3 is 15 residues. The CDR3 region is CASRKTGGANYGYTF. DNA for the CDR3: TGTGCCAGCAGAAAAACAGGGGGCGCGAACTATGGCTACACCTTC.

This clonotype was seen repeatedly, ten times or more. The chain links TRBV6-1 to TRBJ2-1; TRBD2 matches at 11 bases. The CDR3 runs 18 residues. Unmatched junction bases numbered 13, after V lost 7 bases and J lost 2 bases. Germline loops: CDR1 MNHNS, CDR2 SASEGT. CDR3 sequence (DNA): TGTGCCAGCAATAAACTAGCGGGAGATGCTGTTACCTACAATGAGCAGTTCTTC. Amino acid sequence: CASNKLAGDAVTYNEQFF.

CDR3 sequence: CASSGAGVLREQFF. The DNA for the CDR3 is TGTGCCAGCAGTGGGGCGGGAGTGCTGAGAGAGCAGTTCTTC. The genes are TRBV12-3 or TRBV12-4 and TRBJ2-1; 7 positions match TRBD2. CDR3 length equals 14 residues. After removal of 5 bases from V and 10 bases from J, the junction contained 11 bases not matched to a gene.

This clonotype came up many times. The genes are TRBV2 and TRBJ1-6, with D perhaps matching TRBD1 (5 bases). Trimming took off 6 bases at V and 13 bases at J, with 19 bases between the two ends. CDR1 is SNHLY and CDR2 is FYNNEI in the germline V gene. CDR3 length equals 14 residues. The CDR3 sequence: CASRRDYTVSPLHF. Written as DNA, the CDR3 is TGTGCCAGCAGGAGGGACTACACCGTGAGTCCCCTCCACTTT.

This sequence joins TRBV14 and TRBJ2-1, with 14 bases aligning to TRBD2. Germline V CDR1 and CDR2: SGHDN, FVKESK. The CDR3 contains 17 residues. Trimming removed 3 bases from V and 8 bases from J; junction bases left unmatched: 9. For the CDR3, the DNA is TGTGCCAGCAGCCAGACCCCCGGGACTAGCGGGAGAGATGAGCAGTTCTTC. Its protein product is CASSQTPGTSGRDEQFF.

Written as DNA, the CDR3 is TGCAGTGCTACCAGGGGGGGGATGAACACTGAAGCTTTCTTT. Its translation is CSATRGGMNTEAFF. The rearrangement joins TRBV20-1 to TRBJ1-1; 7 nucleotides line up with TRBD1. The V and J ends lost 4 bases and 0 bases, in that order; junction bases with no gene match: 5. The CDR3 covers 14 residues. Germline V gene data show CDR1 as DFQATT and CDR2 as SNEGSKA (reference sequence).

The sample holds one count of this clonotype. The V gene is TRBV6-1, the J gene TRBJ2-6, with a weak D call TRBD2 (6 bases). V was trimmed by 8 bases and J by 0 bases, leaving 20 bases between them. Germline V gives CDR1 MNHNS, CDR2 SASEGT. CDR3 length equals 18 residues. The CDR3 sequence is CASRRREGLNSGANVLTF. CDR3 coding DNA: TGTGCCAGCCGCCGTAGAGAAGGACTAAACTCTGGGGCCAACGTCCTGACTTTC.

In this sample, this clonotype turned up many times. For the CDR3, the DNA is TGTGCCAGCAGTGAATTTGGGACAGGGGCCGATGAGCAGTTCTTC. Its protein is CASSEFGTGADEQFF. This chain joins TRBV6-1 and TRBJ2-1; 10 positions agree with TRBD1. CDR3 length: 15 residues. Trimming cost V 2 bases and J 8 bases; bases outside gene matches: 6. Looked up from germline, CDR1 is MNHNS and CDR2 is SASEGT.

The chain is built from TRBV11-2 and TRBJ2-3, with 9 nucleotides matching TRBD2. In germline, CDR1 is SGHAT, CDR2 FQNNGV. CDR3 size: 15 residues. Losses at the gene ends were 2 bases for V and 4 bases for J; bases not matched to a gene: 4. CDR3 DNA sequence: TGTGCCAGCAGCTTAAGCGGGAGGTTAGCAGATACGCAGTATTTT. This encodes CASSLSGRLADTQYF.

There are many counts of this clonotype. The CDR3 nucleotides are TGCGCCAGCAGCTTGGCAGTTCCGGACACCGGGGAGCTGTTTTTT. Amino acids: CASSLAVPDTGELFF. The chain uses TRBV5-1 and TRBJ2-2; the D is unclear. CDR1 is SGHRS, CDR2 YFSETQ, per germline. Trimming removed 0 bases from V and 3 bases from J, with 9 bases in between. CDR3 length equals 15 residues.

At least ten counts were recorded for this clonotype. This chain uses TRBV3-1 with TRBJ2-7; D not resolved. V was cut by 1 base and J by 3 bases, with 7 bases left in between. CDR1 LGHDT and CDR2 YNNKEL come from the germline V gene (reference sequence). This CDR3 has 13 residues. CDR3 sequence reads: CASSQGLIYEQYF. The CDR3 bases are TGTGCCAGCAGCCAAGGCCTGATCTACGAGCAGTACTTC.

A remark on this clonotype: This may stem from a read error, because a much larger clone lies one nucleotide away. This chain connects TRBV6-1 to TRBJ2-5; maybe TRBD1 (6 bases). The CDR3 is 15 amino acids. Germline V gene lookup returns CDR1 MNHNS and CDR2 SASEGT. CDR3 in amino acids: CASRRAGAFQEIQYF. The CDR3 DNA reads as TGTGCCAGCAGGAGGGCAGGGGCCTTCCAAGAGATCCAGTACTTC.

This clonotype has at least ten counts. The chain couples TRBV20-1 to TRBJ2-1; 12 nucleotides agree with TRBD2. V trimming: 3 bases; J trimming: 4 bases; junction bases outside the gene matches: 10. Germline-derived CDR1 and CDR2 are DFQATT and SNEGSKA (reference sequence). This CDR3 is 17 amino acids long. CDR3 nucleotides: TGCAGTGCTAGGGGTTTAATGACTAGCGGGGGTTACAATGAGCAGTTCTTC. It encodes CSARGLMTSGGYNEQFF.

This clonotype occurred a few times. CDR3 sequence (DNA): TGCGCCAGCAGCTTGGCCCCAATGCCGTCGGGACAACTGTTTTTT. Translating gives CASSLAPMPSGQLFF. The chain is built from TRBV5-1 and TRBJ1-4, with TRBD1 as a possible D gene (5 bases). Germline-derived CDR1 and CDR2 are SGHRS and YFSETQ. V was pared by 0 bases and J by 12 bases, with 18 bases between. This CDR3 has 15 amino acids.

This clonotype was seen a few times. The gene calls are TRBV6-2 or TRBV6-3 and TRBJ2-1, with 8 nucleotides matching TRBD2. After removal of 6 bases from V and 5 bases from J, the junction contained 15 bases not matched to a gene. The CDR3 is 17 amino acids. Germline CDR1 reads MNHEY; CDR2 reads SVGEGT. The CDR3, as DNA: TGTGCCAGCAGGGGGGGGCAGCGGGAGCTTAAAAACAATGAGCAGTTCTTC. Translation: CASRGGQRELKNNEQFF.

Details on this clonotype: A much larger clone sits a single nucleotide away, making a read error possible. The rearrangement joins TRBV18 to TRBJ1-1; perhaps TRBD1 as D (5 bases). Germline assignment: CDR1 KGHSH and CDR2 LQKENI. There are 14 residues in the CDR3. V lost 6 bases and J 6 bases, leaving 17 bases between the germline ends. CDR3 coding DNA: TGTGCCAGCTCGCCCAGACAGTTGGACGCTGAAGCTTTCTTT. Translating it yields CASSPRQLDAEAFF.